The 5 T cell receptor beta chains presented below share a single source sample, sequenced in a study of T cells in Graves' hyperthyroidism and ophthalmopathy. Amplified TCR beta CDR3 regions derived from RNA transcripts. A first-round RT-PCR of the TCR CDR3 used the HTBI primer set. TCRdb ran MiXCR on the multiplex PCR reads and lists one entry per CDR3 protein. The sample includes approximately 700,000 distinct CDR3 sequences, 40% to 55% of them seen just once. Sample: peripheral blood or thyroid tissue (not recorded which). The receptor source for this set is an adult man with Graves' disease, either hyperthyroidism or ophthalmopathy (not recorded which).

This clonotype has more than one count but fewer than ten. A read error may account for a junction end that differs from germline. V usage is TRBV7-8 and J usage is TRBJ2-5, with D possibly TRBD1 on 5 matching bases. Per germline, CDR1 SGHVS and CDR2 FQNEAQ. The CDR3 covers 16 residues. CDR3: CASSLAGMGLGETQYF. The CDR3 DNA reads TGCGCCAGCAGCTTGGCCGGTATGGGGCTAGGAGAGACCCAGTACTTC. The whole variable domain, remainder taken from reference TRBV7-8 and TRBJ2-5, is GAGVSQSPRYKVAKRGQDVALRCDPISGHVSLFWYQQALGQGPEFLTYFQNEAQLDKSGLPSDRFFAERPEGSVSTLKIQRTQQEDSAVYLCASSLAGMGLGETQYFGPGTRLLVL.

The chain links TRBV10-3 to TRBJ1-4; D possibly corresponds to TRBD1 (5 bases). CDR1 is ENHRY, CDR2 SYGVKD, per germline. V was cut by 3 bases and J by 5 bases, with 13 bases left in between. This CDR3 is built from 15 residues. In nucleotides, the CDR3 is TGTGCCATCAGTGACAGGGACGGCGCAAATGAAAAACTGTTTTTT. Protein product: CAISDRDGANEKLFF.

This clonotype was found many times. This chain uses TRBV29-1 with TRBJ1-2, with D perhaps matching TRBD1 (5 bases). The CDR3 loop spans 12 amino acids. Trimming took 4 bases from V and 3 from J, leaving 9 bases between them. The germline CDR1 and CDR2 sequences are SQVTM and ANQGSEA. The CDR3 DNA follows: TGCAGCGTTGTGGGCAGGGACTATGGCTACACCTTC. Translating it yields CSVVGRDYGYTF. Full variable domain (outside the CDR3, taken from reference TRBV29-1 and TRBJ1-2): SAVISQKPSRDICQRGTSLTIQCQVDSQVTMMFWYRQQPGQSLTLIATANQGSEATYESGFVIDKFPISRPNLTFSTLTVSNMSPEDSSIYLCSVVGRDYGYTFGSGTRLTVV.

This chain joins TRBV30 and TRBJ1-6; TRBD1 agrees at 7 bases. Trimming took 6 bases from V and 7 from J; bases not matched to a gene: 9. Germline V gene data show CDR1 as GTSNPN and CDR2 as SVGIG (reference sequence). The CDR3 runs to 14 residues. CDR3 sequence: CACMGQPVNSPLHF. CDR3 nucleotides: TGTGCCTGTATGGGACAGCCTGTAAATTCACCCCTCCACTTT.

The CDR3 is CASSVGEGIAREQYF. The CDR3, as DNA: TGTGCCAGCAGCGTAGGGGAAGGAATCGCGCGCGAGCAGTACTTC. The rearrangement uses TRBV9 and TRBJ2-7; the D is unclear. This CDR3 comprises 15 residues. The V gene's germline CDR1 is SGDLS and CDR2 YYNGEE. Trimming removed 0 bases at V and 6 bases at J, with 16 bases between.